The source of this TCR beta chain is a study of cytomegalovirus exposure and HLA in healthy donors. V was trimmed by 1 base and J by 2 bases, leaving 17 bases between them. The CDR3 extends over 17 amino acids. CDR1 MNHNS and CDR2 SASEGT come from the germline V gene. While unrecorded immune exposures were likely, the donors were nominally healthy when sampled. It was with 60 Vbeta and 13 Jbeta primers that the PCR ran. The data were produced by immunoSEQ multiplex PCR, yet TCRdb's version contains in-frame clones alone and is incomplete. The repertoire holds 110,000 or so clones, with 78% as singletons. As for this clone: The antigen remains unidentified.

Study-wide results and caveats: Later work found most CMV-associated TCR beta chains apparently HLA-restricted.

The rearrangement joins TRBV6-1 to TRBJ1-2, with D possibly being TRBD1 (6 bases). This clonotype originated in a man under 40 in good health and CMV-seronegative. Sequenced: PBMCs. This CDR3 is CASSEVQGRGTNYGYTF. In DNA form, the CDR3 reads TGTGCCAGCAGTGAAGTTCAGGGGAGGGGCACCAACTATGGCTACACCTTC.